This T cell receptor beta chain was recovered during a study of T cells after somatic rescue of genetic block. Clones were sequenced by immunoSEQ multiplex PCR, and TCRdb holds only the in-frame ones, with some missing. The sample consists of about 120,000 clones, about 89% of them appearing once. This CDR3 has 16 residues. Germline CDR1 is SGHKS and CDR2 is YYEKEE (reference sequence). Trimming took 4 bases from V and 2 from J, leaving 17 bases between them. Sequencing input: peripheral blood mononuclear cells (PBMCs). This TCR was sampled from a young woman. The V call is TRBV5-5, the J call TRBJ2-3; D is possibly TRBD2 (5 bases). CDR3 nucleotide sequence: TGTGCCAGCAGCACGAACAGCGGAGAACCCACAGATACGCAGTATTTT. Amino acids: CASSTNSGEPTDTQYF.